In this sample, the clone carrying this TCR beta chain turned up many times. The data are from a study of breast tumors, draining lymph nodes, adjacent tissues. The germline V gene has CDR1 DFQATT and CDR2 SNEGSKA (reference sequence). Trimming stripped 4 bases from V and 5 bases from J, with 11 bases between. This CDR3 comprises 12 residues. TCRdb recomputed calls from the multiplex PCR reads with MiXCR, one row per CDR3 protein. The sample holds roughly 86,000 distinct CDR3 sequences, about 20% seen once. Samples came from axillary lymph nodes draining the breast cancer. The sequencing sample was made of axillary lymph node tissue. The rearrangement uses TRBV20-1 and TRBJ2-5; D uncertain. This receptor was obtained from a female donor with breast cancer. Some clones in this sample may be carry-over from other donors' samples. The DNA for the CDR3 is TGCAGTGCTATTGATGTCGAGGAGACCCAGTACTTC. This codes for CSAIDVEETQYF.